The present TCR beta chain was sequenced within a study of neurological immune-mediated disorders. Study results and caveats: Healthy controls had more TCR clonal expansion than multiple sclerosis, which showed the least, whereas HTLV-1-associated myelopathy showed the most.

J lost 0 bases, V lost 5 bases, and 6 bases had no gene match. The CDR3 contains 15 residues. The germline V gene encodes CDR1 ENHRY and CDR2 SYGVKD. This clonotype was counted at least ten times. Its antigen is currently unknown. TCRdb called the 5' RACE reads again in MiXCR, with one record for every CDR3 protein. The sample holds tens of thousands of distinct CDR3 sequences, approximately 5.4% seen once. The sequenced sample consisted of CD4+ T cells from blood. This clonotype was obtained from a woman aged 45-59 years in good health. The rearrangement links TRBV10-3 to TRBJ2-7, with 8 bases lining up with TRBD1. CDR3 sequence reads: CAISYGQGSSYEQYF. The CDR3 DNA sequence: TGTGCCATCAGTTATGGACAGGGCAGCTCCTACGAGCAGTACTTC.